The source of this T cell receptor (delta chain) is a study of γδ T cells in repeated Plasmodium falciparum infection. Study-wide results and limits: Vdelta2-negative gammadelta repertoires, largely Vdelta1+, seemingly showed infection-driven waves of new clonal selection. Vgamma9/Vdelta2+ repertoires stayed stably polyclonal over time and infection.

Trimming removed 3 bases from V and 3 bases from J, with 13 bases in between. CDR3 length: 14 amino acids. In germline, CDR1 is GEAIGNYY, CDR2 EKD. Gammadelta T cells were flow-sorted from PBMC into Vgamma9/Vdelta2+ and Vdelta2-negative populations for bulk analysis. Regarding this clone: What it binds is unknown. The protein held in TCRdb is that of a much larger clone and does not match this DNA's translation at residue 5, likely because of a read error; the protein shown is translated from the DNA.

Both TRG and TRD chains were sequenced from each sorted sample. TCRdb redid the clone calls on the multiplex PCR reads with CATT. The data hold over 45,000 delta-chain clones, with 1.5% to 2% observed a single time. The sequence came from a pool of human donors (malaria-infected and uninfected, not separated). V gene TRDV2 combines with J gene TRDJ1; no reliable D call. TCRdb lists no J gene, so it was determined here by aligning the DNA to germline. The sample taken for sequencing was gamma-delta T cells from blood. CDR3 sequence reads: CACDLPSLPDKLIF. DNA of the CDR3: TGTGCCTGTGACTTACCCTCTCTGCCCGATAAACTCATCTTT.